The TCR beta chain under discussion was sequenced for a study of shared clonotypes between healthy human individuals (TCRdb year 2020). For the study in its entirety: A few men and a couple of women, aged 18 to 49 years, made up the cohort. For each donor, CD4 naive and CD4 memory were each run on three plates, CD8 naive on two plates, and CD8 memory on one plate. To estimate repertoire size and how much clonotype sharing occurs between individuals, the study deeply sequenced the blood TCR repertoires of about five healthy adults. Different laboratories and diverse techniques were used to prepare libraries and sequence TCR repertoires, to increase sequencing depth and limit assay-specific biases. Leukapheresis yielded between about 0.94 and 9.5 billion PBMCs per donor.

Using the deep immunoSEQ assay, TCR CDR3 regions were amplified from genomic DNA by multiplex PCR. Genomic DNA extracted from each cell subset was distributed evenly over all wells of several immunoSEQ 96-well plates, and each plate served as one replicate. For sorted subsets, each replicate PCR was loaded with roughly 200 ng genomic DNA, equivalent to approximately 33,000 T cell genomes. The purified libraries were quantified using a Qubit 3.0 fluorometer, sized with a Bioanalyzer 2100, and then quantified again using the KAPA Library Quantification kit. Every immunoSEQ 96-well plate was sequenced on a separate single-read 150-cycle Illumina NextSeq 550 flow cell. Concerning the study's data processing: Because the immunoSEQ output held only junctional sequences and lacked quality scores, the filtering could not match the filtering applied to full-length reads. To assign V/J genes and CDR3, sequences were annotated using PyIR, a Python wrapper for IgBLAST v1.9, with IMGT germline references. Reads were filtered out if the reads had weak V/J assignments (E-value above 1e-6), no CDR3, stop codons, out-of-frame junctions, or ambiguous translated residues. V3J clonotypes were defined as sequences sharing an identical inferred V gene, J gene, and CDR3 amino acid sequence. Percentage overlap between repertoires was computed as shared unique clonotypes divided by the size of the smaller repertoire. Three approaches were used to assess repertoire richness: RTK rarefaction, the Chao1 estimator, and Recon v2.1 estimates of unobserved clonotypes. Generation probabilities were computed with OLGA for all TCRbeta clonotypes obtained by the gDNA method from several donors. Entries here come from immuneACCESS through TCRdb and include only in-frame sequences with V and J called. Some clones fail to appear in such tables; in the studies checked, an unresolved V gene covers under half of the shortfall, and the cause of the remainder is unknown. The V and J calls and clone size come from that table; D and trimming were worked out from the DNA. Present in this sample are about 2.4 million clones, approximately 94% of which were seen just once. The ten largest clonotypes hold about 0.34% of the sample.

Donors were healthy HIV-negative adults with no recently reported acute infections or vaccinations. Every donor was a Caucasian adult residing in Nashville, Tennessee, USA. CD4+ T cells were enriched through magnetic negative selection, after which naive cells were positively selected on CD45RA and the remaining negative fraction served as the memory subset. Blood was obtained by leukapheresis, after which PBMCs were separated by Ficoll-Histopaque density gradient centrifugation and cryopreserved in liquid nitrogen vapor phase. Analytical flow cytometry was used to check the purity and quantity of every magnetically sorted T cell population. Genomic DNA was isolated from every sorted fraction and measured by UV absorbance on a Nanodrop 2000c. Broader findings and caveats from the paper: Sharing across four donors was observed for roughly 5.4% of naive CD4, less than 4% of naive CD8, over 2% of memory CD4, and about 0.4% of memory CD8 clonotypes. Clonotypes shared by all four sorted-subset donors showed higher generation probabilities than non-shared clonotypes. Only blood was sampled, and tissue TCR repertoires likely differ from those in blood. Incomplete sequencing was indicated by rarefaction of sorted-subset datasets, despite the large sequencing depth. Because the study included a small number of donors, the genetic and exposure-history diversity represented was limited. Naive subsets generally had larger estimated clonotype richness than memory subsets. Pairwise subsampling led to the expectation that sequencing depth would affect the degree of clonotype sharing among donors.

To note about this clone: The antigen it binds to is not known. No base quality information exists; no much larger clone differs at one position.

This receptor was identified in a man between 18 and 29 years old in good health. Some clones in this sample may be carry-over from other donors' samples. Input material: naive CD4+ T cells from PBMCs. The sample's cell subset or site label, decoded: CD45RA+ positively selected.

The CDR3 reads as follows: CASSLVSTGELFF. The base sequence is TGCGCCAGCAGCTTGGTTTCTACCGGGGAGCTGTTTTTT. The rearranged segments are TRBV5-1 and TRBJ2-2, with no confidently assigned D gene. V gives up 0 bases and J gives up 5 bases, and the segment between their germline ends measures 5 bases. For CDR1 and CDR2, the germline V gene lists SGHRS and YFSETQ. Counted from cysteine to phenylalanine, this CDR3 has 13 amino acids. Only the CDR3 DNA stays, 39 bases, in frame from base 1.